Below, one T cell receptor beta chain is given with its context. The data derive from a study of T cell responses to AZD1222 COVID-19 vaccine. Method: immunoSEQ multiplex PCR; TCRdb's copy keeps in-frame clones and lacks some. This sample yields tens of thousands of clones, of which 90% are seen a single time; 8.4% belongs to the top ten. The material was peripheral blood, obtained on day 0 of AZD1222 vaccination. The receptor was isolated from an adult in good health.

The CDR3 coding sequence is TGTGCCAGCTTAGACCTTATGAACACTGAAGCTTTCTTT. This codes for CASLDLMNTEAFF. The chain carries TRBV18 and TRBJ1-1, with D unclear. Trimming shortened V by 7 bases and J by 0 bases, and 9 bases separated the two germline ends. Per germline, CDR1 KGHSH and CDR2 LQKENI. CDR3 size: 13 residues.